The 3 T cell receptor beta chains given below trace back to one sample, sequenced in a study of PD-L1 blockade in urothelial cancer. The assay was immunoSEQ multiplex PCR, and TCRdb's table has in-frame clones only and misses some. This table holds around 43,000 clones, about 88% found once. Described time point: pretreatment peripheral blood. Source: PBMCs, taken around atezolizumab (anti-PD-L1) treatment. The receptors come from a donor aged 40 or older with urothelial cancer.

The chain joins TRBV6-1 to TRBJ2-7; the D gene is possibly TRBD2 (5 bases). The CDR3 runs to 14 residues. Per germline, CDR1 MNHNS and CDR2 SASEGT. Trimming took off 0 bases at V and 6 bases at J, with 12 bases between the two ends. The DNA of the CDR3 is TGTGCCAGCAGTGAAGCCCCCGGGGTTGTCGAGCAGTACTTC. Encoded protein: CASSEAPGVVEQYF.

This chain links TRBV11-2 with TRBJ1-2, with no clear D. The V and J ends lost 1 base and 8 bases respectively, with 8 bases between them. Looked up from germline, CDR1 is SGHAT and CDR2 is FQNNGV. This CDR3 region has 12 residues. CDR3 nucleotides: TGTGCCAGCAGCTTAGTGGGGAGCGGCTACACCTTC. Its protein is CASSLVGSGYTF.

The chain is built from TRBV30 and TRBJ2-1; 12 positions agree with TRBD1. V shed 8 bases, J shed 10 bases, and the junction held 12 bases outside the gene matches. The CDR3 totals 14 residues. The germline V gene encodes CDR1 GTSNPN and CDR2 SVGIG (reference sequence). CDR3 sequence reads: CARGGTGGGWEQFF. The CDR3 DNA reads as TGTGCCAGAGGGGGGACAGGGGGCGGTTGGGAGCAGTTCTTC. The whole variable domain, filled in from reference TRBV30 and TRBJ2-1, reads SQTIHQWPATLVQPVGSPLSLECTVEGTSNPNLYWYRQAAGRGLQLLFYSVGIGQISSEVPQNLSASRPQDRQFILSSKKLLLSDSGFYLCARGGTGGGWEQFFGPGTRLTVL.